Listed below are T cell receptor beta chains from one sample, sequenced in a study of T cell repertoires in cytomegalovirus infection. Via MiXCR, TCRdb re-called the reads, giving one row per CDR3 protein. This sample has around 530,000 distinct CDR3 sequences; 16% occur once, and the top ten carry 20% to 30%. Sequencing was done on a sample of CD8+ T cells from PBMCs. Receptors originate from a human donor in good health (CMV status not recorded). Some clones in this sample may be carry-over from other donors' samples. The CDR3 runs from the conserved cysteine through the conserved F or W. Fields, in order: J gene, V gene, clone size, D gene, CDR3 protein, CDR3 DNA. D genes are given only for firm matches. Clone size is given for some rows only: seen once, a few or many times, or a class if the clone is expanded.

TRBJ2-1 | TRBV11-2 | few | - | CASSLVGQQFF | TGTGCCAGCAGCTTAGTGGGACAGCAGTTCTTC
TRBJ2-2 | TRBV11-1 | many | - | CASSSTPSHTGELFF | TGTGCCAGCAGCTCGACCCCAAGCCATACCGGGGAGCTGTTTTTT
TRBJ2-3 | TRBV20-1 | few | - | CSARGGRYEDTQYF | TGCAGTGCTAGGGGGGGGCGTTATGAGGATACGCAGTATTTT
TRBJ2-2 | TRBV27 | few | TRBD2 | CASNAGGLNGELFF | TGTGCCAGCAACGCGGGAGGGCTGAACGGGGAGCTGTTTTTT
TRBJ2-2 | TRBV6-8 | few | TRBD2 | CASSFGLAGVGGELFF | TGTGCCAGCAGTTTCGGACTAGCGGGAGTGGGCGGGGAGCTGTTTTTT
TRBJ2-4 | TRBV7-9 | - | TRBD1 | CASSLGTGGYIQYF | TGTGCCAGCAGCTTAGGGACAGGTGGCTACATTCAGTACTTC
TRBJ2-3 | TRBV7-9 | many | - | CASSEPSTDTQYF | TGTGCCAGCAGCGAGCCTAGCACAGATACGCAGTATTTT
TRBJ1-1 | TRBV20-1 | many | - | CSARGLPQGYPNTEAFF | TGCAGTGCTAGAGGATTACCGCAGGGGTACCCGAACACTGAAGCTTTCTTT
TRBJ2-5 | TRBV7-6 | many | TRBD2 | CASTHDIGTSADQETQYF | TGTGCCAGCACCCACGACATAGGGACTAGCGCAGACCAAGAGACCCAGTACTTC
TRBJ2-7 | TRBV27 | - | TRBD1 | CASSYTGTGSEQYF | TGTGCCAGCAGTTACACCGGGACAGGGAGTGAGCAGTACTTC
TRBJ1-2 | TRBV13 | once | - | CATRPFSAPASYTF | TGTGCCACGCGGCCCTTTTCGGCACCTGCTAGCTACACCTTC
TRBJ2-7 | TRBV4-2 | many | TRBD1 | CASSQGRGGKAYEQYF | TGTGCCAGCAGCCAAGGGCGAGGGGGCAAGGCCTACGAGCAGTACTTC
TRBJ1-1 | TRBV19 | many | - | CASSRGATEAFF | TGTGCCAGTAGTAGGGGAGCAACTGAAGCTTTCTTT
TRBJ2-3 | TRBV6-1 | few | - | CASSELSLTVADTQYF | TGTGCCAGCAGTGAACTCAGTCTCACGGTAGCAGATACGCAGTATTTT
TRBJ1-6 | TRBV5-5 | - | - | CASSAHPGTDYNSPLHF | TGTGCCAGCAGCGCCCACCCGGGGACTGACTATAATTCACCCCTCCACTTT
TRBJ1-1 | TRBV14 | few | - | CASSQVIHTEAFF | TGTGCCAGCAGCCAAGTTATTCACACTGAAGCTTTCTTT
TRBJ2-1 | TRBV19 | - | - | CASSIAGLPSSYNEQFF | TGTGCCAGTAGTATAGCTGGACTGCCGAGCTCCTACAATGAGCAGTTCTTC
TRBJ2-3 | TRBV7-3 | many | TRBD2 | CASSAGGPDTQYF | TGTGCCAGCAGCGCGGGGGGGCCAGATACGCAGTATTTT
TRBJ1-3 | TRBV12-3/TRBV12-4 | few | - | CASRGSSSGNTIYF | TGTGCCAGCAGGGGGAGCAGCTCTGGAAACACCATATATTTT
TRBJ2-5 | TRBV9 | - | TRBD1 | CASSSTGERETQYF | TGTGCCAGCAGCTCAACAGGGGAGAGAGAGACCCAGTACTTC
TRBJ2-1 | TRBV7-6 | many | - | CASSLLLRTRNNEQFF | TGTGCCAGCAGCTTATTATTAAGGACTCGGAACAATGAGCAGTTCTTC
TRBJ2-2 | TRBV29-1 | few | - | CSVERKTGELFF | TGCAGCGTTGAACGGAAGACCGGGGAGCTGTTTTTT
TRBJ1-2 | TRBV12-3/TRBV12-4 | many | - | CASSLSNSLREEVNNYGYTF | TGTGCCAGCAGTTTATCGAACAGTCTCAGGGAGGAGGTTAATAACTATGGCTACACCTTC
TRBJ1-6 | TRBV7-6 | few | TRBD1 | CASSLGQGAQSPLHF | TGTGCCAGCAGCTTAGGGCAGGGGGCGCAATCACCCCTCCACTTT
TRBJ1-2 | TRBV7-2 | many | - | CASSSSRGGREGYTF | TGTGCCAGCAGCTCGTCCCGGGGGGGGCGGGAAGGCTACACCTTC